The 3 T cell receptor beta chains in this list originate from one sample, sequenced in a study of identical twins. TCRdb reprocessed the 5' RACE reads with MiXCR, giving one entry per CDR3 protein. Of about 1.7 million distinct CDR3 sequences in the sample, more than 30% were seen once. Sequencing input: cord blood. The receptors come from a newborn girl in good health.

At least ten counts were recorded for this clonotype. V usage is TRBV20-1 and J usage is TRBJ2-1; perhaps D is TRBD1 or TRBD2 (7 bases each). The ends were cut back, 0 bases at V and 6 bases at J, with 15 bases in the middle. Germline CDR1 is DFQATT and CDR2 is SNEGSKA (reference sequence). The CDR3 has 15 residues. The chain's CDR3 is CSARDPAGDSNEQFF. The DNA for the CDR3 is TGCAGTGCTAGAGATCCCGCGGGGGACAGCAATGAGCAGTTCTTC.

This clonotype was counted ten times or more. The CDR3 DNA is TGTGCCAGCAGTTTGAGTAGCGGGAACAATGAGCAGTTCTTC. Encoded protein: CASSLSSGNNEQFF. The rearrangement links TRBV27 to TRBJ2-1; 8 nucleotides match TRBD2. In germline, CDR1 is MNHEY, CDR2 SMNVEV (reference sequence). After removal of 3 bases from V and 5 bases from J, the junction contained 3 bases not matched to a gene. The CDR3 consists of 14 residues.

This clonotype was counted only a few times. DNA for the CDR3: TGTGCCAGCAGTTTAACCCGACTACCGAAAGAGACCCAGTACTTC. This encodes CASSLTRLPKETQYF. J is TRBJ2-5 and V is TRBV27, with D possibly matching TRBD2 (5 bases). Germline CDR1 and CDR2: MNHEY and SMNVEV (reference sequence). This CDR3 comprises 15 residues. The germline V and J ends were trimmed by 2 bases and 3 bases, with 13 bases remaining between them.